The table lists the clone carrying this TCR beta chain with a count of one. These data originate in a study of cytomegalovirus exposure and HLA in healthy donors. This PCR relied on a set of 60 Vbeta primers and 13 Jbeta primers. Only in-frame clones appear in the TCRdb table, and some are missing; sequencing was by immunoSEQ multiplex PCR. The data show about 110,000 clones, with around 85% seen just once and approximately 3.7% held by the top ten. V dropped 10 bases and J dropped 0 bases, with 16 bases sitting between them. This CDR3 has 15 amino acids. Germline assignment: CDR1 MNHNS and CDR2 SASEGT.

The sample taken for sequencing was PBMCs. The V and J genes are TRBV6-1 and TRBJ1-5; maybe TRBD1 (5 bases). The receptor comes from a man in his 60s in good health and CMV-seronegative. The CDR3 loop reads CATWGGESSNQPQHF. CDR3 in DNA: TGTGCCACGTGGGGGGGAGAATCTAGCAATCAGCCCCAGCATTTT.